This TCR beta chain was observed in a study of TIL therapy for anti-PD-1-resistant metastatic lung cancer. The wider study: Tumors were harvested before any PD-1/PD-L1 blockade. Median patient age was 54, ranging roughly 35-75 years.

This CDR3 contains 16 residues. The V gene end was trimmed by 5 bases and the J gene end by 5 bases; junction bases not matched to a gene: 8. Germline CDR1 and CDR2: SNHLY and FYNNEI. The immunoSEQ assay was v3. Survey-level samples got approximately 1.8 million read pairs; deep-level samples got roughly 4.5-6.5 million. Profiling relied on immunoSEQ multiplex PCR, and the TCRdb table lists in-frame clones only, not all of them. The profile shows fewer than 60,000 clones, around 85% of them singletons. Time point here: pre-treatment sample, taken before nivolumab and TIL therapy. Patients were adults with stage 4 NSCLC.

This material consisted of blood, taken at baseline. This rearrangement joins TRBV2 to TRBJ2-5, with 13 bases identical to TRBD2. The clonotype was recovered from a person aged 25 to 80 with non-small cell lung cancer. The CDR3: CASSPSRGLAGETQYF. CDR3 DNA sequence: TGTGCCAGCAGTCCCTCCAGGGGACTAGCGGGGGAGACCCAGTACTTC.